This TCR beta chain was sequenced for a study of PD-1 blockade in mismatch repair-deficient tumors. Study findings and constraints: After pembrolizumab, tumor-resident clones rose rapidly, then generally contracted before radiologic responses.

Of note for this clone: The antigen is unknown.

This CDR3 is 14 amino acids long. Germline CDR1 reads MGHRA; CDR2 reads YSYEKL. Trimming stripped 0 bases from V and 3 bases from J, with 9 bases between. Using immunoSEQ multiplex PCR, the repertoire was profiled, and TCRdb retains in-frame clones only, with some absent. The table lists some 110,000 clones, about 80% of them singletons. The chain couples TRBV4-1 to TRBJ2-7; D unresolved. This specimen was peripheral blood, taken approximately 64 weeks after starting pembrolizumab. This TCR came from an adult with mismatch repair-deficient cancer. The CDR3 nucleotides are TGCGCCAGCAGCCAAGATGGGCTAGGCTACGAGCAGTACTTC. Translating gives CASSQDGLGYEQYF.